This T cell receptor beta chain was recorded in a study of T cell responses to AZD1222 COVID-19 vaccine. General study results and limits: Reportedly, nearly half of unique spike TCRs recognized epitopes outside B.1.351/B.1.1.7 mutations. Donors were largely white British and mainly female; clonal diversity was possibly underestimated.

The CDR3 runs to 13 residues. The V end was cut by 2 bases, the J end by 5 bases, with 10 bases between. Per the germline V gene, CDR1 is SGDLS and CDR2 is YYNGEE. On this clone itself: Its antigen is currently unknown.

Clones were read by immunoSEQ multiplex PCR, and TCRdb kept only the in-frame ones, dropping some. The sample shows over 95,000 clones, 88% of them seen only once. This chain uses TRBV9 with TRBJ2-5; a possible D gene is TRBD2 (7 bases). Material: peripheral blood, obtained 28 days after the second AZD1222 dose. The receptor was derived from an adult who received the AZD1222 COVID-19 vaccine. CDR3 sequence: CASSVGGPETQYF. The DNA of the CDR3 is TGTGCCAGCAGCGTGGGGGGGCCGGAGACCCAGTACTTC.